This T cell receptor beta chain was retrieved from a study of T cell responses to AZD1222 COVID-19 vaccine. Sequenced by immunoSEQ multiplex PCR; TCRdb stores in-frame clones only, minus some. This sample has 120,000 to 150,000 clones, with around 89% found just once. The study's findings and limits: The donor cohort was predominantly white British with a female majority, and clonal diversity may have been underestimated. Just a handful of people given AZD1222 tested seropositive at baseline.

Concerning this clone: Its antigen is unknown.

J was trimmed by 4 bases and V by 5 bases; bases with no gene match: 3. CDR3 length: 14 amino acids. Germline V gene data show CDR1 as LGHDT and CDR2 as YNNKEL (reference sequence). This clonotype was sampled from an adult in good health. This specimen was peripheral blood, taken on day 0 of MenACWY control vaccination. This chain joins TRBV3-1 (or the pseudogene TRBV3-2) and TRBJ2-1; 9 bases are a match to TRBD2. CDR3 protein: CASSRTSAYNEQFF. CDR3 DNA sequence: TGTGCCAGCAGCAGGACTAGCGCGTACAATGAGCAGTTCTTC.